What follows are 29 T cell receptor beta chains derived from one specimen sequenced in a study of regulatory T cells in long-lasting Graves disease. For TCR beta, libraries came from iRepertoire HTBI primers and Arm-PCR of CDR3 regions. TCRdb recomputed calls from the multiplex PCR reads with MiXCR, one row per CDR3 protein. The sample lists about 560,000 distinct CDR3 sequences; about 15% were seen once. The time point: newly diagnosed GD, antithyroid drugs for less than 3 months. Generation of the TCR library employed RNA extracted from PBMCs. Separately, the same data were catalogued under a study of T cells in Graves' hyperthyroidism and ophthalmopathy.

This specimen was peripheral blood mononuclear cells (PBMCs), taken at new diagnosis, from a patient treated with antithyroid drugs. These receptors all stem from a man aged 18 to 29 with Graves disease.

Comment on this clonotype: This sequence may be a read error, since a much larger clone differs from it by one base. Here the CDR3 DNA reads TGTGTCAGCAGTCTACCAGGGGGCGATGAAAAACTGTTTTTT. This codes for CVSSLPGGDEKLFF. V is TRBV28 and J is TRBJ1-4, with 8 bases fitting TRBD1. CDR3 length: 14 residues. CDR1 and CDR2 (germline): MDHEN, SYDVKM.

This clonotype was observed a handful of times. The chain employs TRBV5-1 and TRBJ1-1, with TRBD1 matching over 9 bases. Looked up from germline, CDR1 is SGHRS and CDR2 is YFSETQ. Trimming at V came to 3 bases and at J to 4 bases, leaving 13 bases not matched to a gene. The CDR3 is made up of 17 amino acids. The CDR3 loop is CASSSGTGRVLATEAFF. DNA for the CDR3: TGCGCCAGCAGCTCCGGGACAGGGAGGGTTTTGGCCACTGAAGCTTTCTTT.

This clonotype showed up many times. This sequence joins TRBV5-1 and TRBJ2-5, with D perhaps TRBD1 (5 bases). Trimming shortened V by 1 base and J by 3 bases, and 10 bases separated the two germline ends. The germline V gene has CDR1 SGHRS and CDR2 YFSETQ. There are 14 residues in the CDR3. CDR3 nucleotides: TGCGCCAGCAGCTTGATACAGGCCGAAGAGACCCAGTACTTC. The encoded protein is CASSLIQAEETQYF.

The J gene is TRBJ1-1, the V gene TRBV13; D not resolved. This CDR3 has 14 residues. Trimming took off 0 bases at V and 0 bases at J, with 5 bases between the two ends. Germline V gene data show CDR1 as PRHDT and CDR2 as FYEKMQ (reference sequence). CDR3 sequence: CASSLGLLNTEAFF. The CDR3 coding sequence is TGTGCCAGCAGCTTAGGCCTCTTGAACACTGAAGCTTTCTTT.

This clonotype was seen many times. The rearrangement joins TRBV5-6 to TRBJ2-5, with unresolved D. V shed 0 bases and J shed 2 bases, with 11 bases lying between them. Germline assignment: CDR1 SGHDT and CDR2 YYEEEE. The CDR3 runs to 15 residues. The DNA of the CDR3 is TGTGCCAGCAGCTTGGTTGGGGTAGGGCAAGAGACCCAGTACTTC. Its translation is CASSLVGVGQETQYF. The complete variable domain, with remaining parts taken from reference TRBV5-6 and TRBJ2-5, reads DAGVTQSPTHLIKTRGQQVTLRCSPKSGHDTVSWYQQALGQGPQFIFQYYEEEERQRGNFPDRFSGHQFPNYSSELNVNALLLGDSALYLCASSLVGVGQETQYFGPGTRLLVL.

As regards this clonotype: With a far larger clone one base away, a read error is the likely cause. The V and J genes are TRBV11-2 and TRBJ2-5; D is uncertain. Germline values: CDR1 SGHAT, CDR2 FQNNGV. There are 11 residues in the CDR3. CDR3 nucleotide sequence: TGTGCCGGCAGTTCCGGGGAGACCCAGTACTTC. Translating it yields CAGSSGETQYF.

The J gene is TRBJ1-5, the V gene TRBV10-3, with a tentative D call TRBD1 (6 bases). V was trimmed by 8 bases and J by 0 bases, leaving 11 bases between them. Germline assignment: CDR1 ENHRY and CDR2 SYGVKD. This CDR3 region has 14 residues. The DNA for the CDR3 is TGTGCCATCGCAGGACAGAATAGCAATCAGCCCCAGCATTTT. This gives the protein CAIAGQNSNQPQHF.

This clonotype has more than one count but fewer than ten. The genes are TRBV15 and TRBJ2-1, with D maybe TRBD2 (6 bases). The CDR3 consists of 18 residues. V shed 1 base and J shed 2 bases, with 18 bases lying between them. Per the germline V gene, CDR1 is LNHNV and CDR2 is YYDKDF (reference sequence). As DNA, the CDR3 is TGTGCCACCAGCAGAGTAGTGGGCGGGACTGGAGCCTACAATGAGCAGTTCTTC. The encoded protein is CATSRVVGGTGAYNEQFF.

This clonotype was observed many times. This rearrangement joins TRBV20-1 to TRBJ2-3; maybe TRBD1 (6 bases). Trimming pared 0 bases from V and 7 bases from J, leaving 17 bases between. The germline V gene has CDR1 DFQATT and CDR2 SNEGSKA (reference sequence). The CDR3 covers 15 residues. The CDR3 sequence is CSARDGQRGLNTQYF. CDR3 nucleotide sequence: TGCAGTGCTAGAGATGGACAGAGGGGTCTGAATACGCAGTATTTT.

The chain employs TRBV6-9 and TRBJ2-2, with unresolved D. There are 14 residues in the CDR3. With 3 bases removed from V and 5 bases from J, the gap between germline ends came to 10 bases. The V gene's germline CDR1 is MNHGY and CDR2 SVAAGI. CDR3 DNA: TGTGCCAGCAGTTACGCCAGGTGGACCGGGGAGCTGTTTTTT. This translates into CASSYARWTGELFF.

The sample holds many counts of this clonotype. This rearrangement joins TRBV10-3 to TRBJ1-5, with a tentative D call TRBD1 (6 bases). The CDR3 is made up of 12 amino acids. V lost 10 bases to trimming and J lost 4 bases, with 11 bases between them. Germline V CDR1 and CDR2: ENHRY, SYGVKD. CDR3 loop: CATQDRNQPQHF. The CDR3, as DNA: TGTGCCACACAGGACAGAAATCAGCCCCAGCATTTT.

This clonotype was recorded many times. The chain has TRBV10-3 and TRBJ2-2; 9 nucleotides agree with TRBD1. The trim removed 10 bases at V and 5 bases at J, leaving 8 bases unmatched. This CDR3 contains 14 residues. Per the germline V gene, CDR1 is ENHRY and CDR2 is SYGVKD. As DNA, the CDR3 is TGTGCCACCTATGACAGGGGGTGGACCGGGGAGCTGTTTTTT. It specifies CATYDRGWTGELFF.

There are a few counts of this clonotype. The J gene is TRBJ2-2, the V gene TRBV5-6, with D perhaps matching TRBD1 (7 bases). Germline CDR1 is SGHDT and CDR2 is YYEEEE. The CDR3 extends over 15 amino acids. V dropped 1 base and J dropped 5 bases, with 12 bases sitting between them. The CDR3: CASSLWSGGTGELFF. The CDR3 bases are TGTGCCAGCAGCTTGTGGTCAGGGGGGACCGGGGAGCTGTTTTTT.

This clonotype was detected a few times. This is likely a read error, given that the CDR3 carries no conserved phenylalanine or tryptophan at its end. The V gene is TRBV7-2, the J gene TRBJ2-1; 14 nucleotides agree with TRBD2. The CDR3 is 17 residues long. After removal of 5 bases from V and 7 bases from J, the junction contained 10 bases not matched to a gene. Germline loops: CDR1 SGHTA, CDR2 FQGNSA. CDR3 DNA: TGTGCCAGCAGCATCTACTCGGGACTAGCGGGAGCGAATGAGCAGTTCTCC. It codes for CASSIYSGLAGANEQFS.

This clonotype was detected ten times or more. This chain links TRBV12-3 or TRBV12-4 with TRBJ2-1; a possible D gene is TRBD2 (5 bases). The ends were cut back, 3 bases at V and 9 bases at J, with 12 bases in the middle. CDR3 length: 13 residues. The CDR3 protein is CASSFRRRAEQFF. The CDR3 DNA follows: TGTGCCAGCAGTTTTCGACGGCGGGCTGAGCAGTTCTTC.

This clonotype was observed at least ten times. The chain carries TRBV3-1 and TRBJ1-2; weak D call: TRBD1 (5 bases). Germline CDR1 LGHDT, CDR2 YNNKEL (reference sequence). This CDR3 comprises 13 residues. The V gene lost 5 bases and the J gene lost 8 bases, with 15 bases spanning the gap. CDR3 coding DNA: TGTGCCAGCAGCGTTAGGGGCGTGGAGGGCTACACCTTC. Translated, it gives CASSVRGVEGYTF. Supplemented by reference TRBV3-1 and TRBJ1-2, the full variable domain reads DTAVSQTPKYLVTQMGNDKSIKCEQNLGHDTMYWYKQDSKKFLKIMFSYNNKELIINETVPNRFSPKSPDKAHLNLHINSLELGDSAVYFCASSVRGVEGYTFGSGTRLTVV.

This clonotype was counted ten times or more. Its ends do not fully match the called genes, so a read error is possible. V usage is TRBV3-1 and J usage is TRBJ2-5; unclear D gene. Germline V gives CDR1 LGHDT, CDR2 YNNKEL (reference sequence). The length of the CDR3 is 13 residues. The CDR3 loop is CASSQGPQETQYF. The CDR3 DNA follows: TGTGCCAGCAGTCAAGGGCCGCAAGAGACCCAGTACTTC.

In its sample, this clonotype was seen many times. The chain is built from TRBV20-1 and TRBJ2-7; 9 bases align to TRBD2. CDR3 length: 18 residues. Germline V gene data show CDR1 as DFQATT and CDR2 as SNEGSKA (reference sequence). J gave up 0 bases and V 4 bases, and 16 bases lay outside the gene matches. The CDR3 DNA sequence: TGCAGTGCTAAAAGCCGTGGACTAGCGACTTTAAGCTCCTACGAGCAGTACTTC. Residues: CSAKSRGLATLSSYEQYF.

The chain uses TRBV11-2 and TRBJ1-2; perhaps TRBD1 as D (6 bases). Germline V gives CDR1 SGHAT, CDR2 FQNNGV. CDR3 size: 14 residues. The V and J ends lost 5 bases and 8 bases respectively, with 18 bases between them. Here the CDR3 reads CASSPIGQSDGYTF. DNA for the CDR3: TGTGCCAGCAGCCCAATAGGACAGTCCGACGGCTACACCTTC. Full variable domain (rest looked up from reference TRBV11-2 and TRBJ1-2): EAGVAQSPRYKIIEKRQSVAFWCNPISGHATLYWYQQILGQGPKLLIQFQNNGVVDDSQLPKDRFSAERLKGVDSTLKIQPAKLEDSAVYLCASSPIGQSDGYTFGSGTRLTVV.

This clonotype was detected many times. The chain combines TRBV28 with TRBJ2-5; possible D gene TRBD2, 5 bases. The germline CDR1 and CDR2 sequences are MDHEN and SYDVKM. CDR3 length equals 14 residues. V gave up 5 bases and J gave up 3 bases, with 13 bases separating them. CDR3 sequence: CASSPYGVEETQYF. The CDR3 DNA reads as TGTGCCAGCAGTCCTTACGGGGTCGAAGAGACCCAGTACTTC.

Concerning this clonotype itself: Relative to the germline gene, one junction end is altered; a read error may explain this. The chain combines TRBV11-2 with TRBJ2-4; 12 bases are shared with TRBD2. The germline gives CDR1 SGHAT, CDR2 FQNNGV. The CDR3 sequence is 17 residues long. CDR3 nucleotides: TGTGCCAGCAGCTCCAGACTAGCGGGAGCACTCAAAGACATTCAGTACTTC. Protein sequence: CASSSRLAGALKDIQYF.

The rearrangement uses TRBV27 and TRBJ2-7, with 15 bases aligning to TRBD2. The CDR3 is 15 residues long. Germline V gene lookup returns CDR1 MNHEY and CDR2 SMNVEV (reference sequence). J was trimmed by 4 bases and V by 2 bases; bases with no gene match: 0. CDR3 residues: CASSLGTSGRYEQYF. Here the CDR3 DNA reads TGTGCCAGCAGTTTAGGGACTAGCGGGAGGTACGAGCAGTACTTC.

The chain carries TRBV4-1 and TRBJ2-2; D perhaps matches TRBD2 (6 bases). The V end lost 3 bases, the J end lost 0 bases, and 11 bases lay between the germline ends. The CDR3 has 16 amino acids. CDR1 and CDR2 from the germline V gene are MGHRA and YSYEKL. The CDR3 DNA reads as TGCGCCAGCAGCCAGTCTACGGGAGCGAACACCGGGGAGCTGTTTTTT. Translated, it gives CASSQSTGANTGELFF.

This sequence joins TRBV15 and TRBJ2-1, with 9 bases identical to TRBD2. Looked up from germline, CDR1 is LNHNV and CDR2 is YYDKDF (reference sequence). The CDR3 covers 16 residues. The ends lost 5 bases at V and 7 bases at J; junction bases unmatched: 12. CDR3 sequence reads: CATSPDGGRGRNEQFF. The CDR3 DNA is TGTGCCACCAGCCCGGACGGCGGGAGGGGTAGGAATGAGCAGTTCTTC.

At least ten counts were recorded for this clonotype. The chain links TRBV20-1 to TRBJ2-1; 11 bases match TRBD1. The J segment lost 10 bases and the V segment lost 6 bases, leaving 8 bases of the junction unmatched. The germline V gene has CDR1 DFQATT and CDR2 SNEGSKA (reference sequence). CDR3 size: 13 residues. CDR3 loop: CSATDRGREEQFF. CDR3 bases: TGCAGTGCAACGGACAGGGGGCGCGAGGAGCAGTTCTTC.

There are many counts of this clonotype. V usage is TRBV10-3 and J usage is TRBJ2-7; 10 bases are a match to TRBD2. The CDR3 length is 13 residues. Per germline, CDR1 ENHRY and CDR2 SYGVKD. The ends lost 8 bases at V and 0 bases at J; junction bases unmatched: 1. This chain's CDR3 is CAISSGSSYEQYF. The CDR3 nucleotides read TGTGCCATCTCTAGCGGGAGCTCCTACGAGCAGTACTTC.

In this sample, this clonotype turned up many times. The rearrangement joins TRBV5-1 to TRBJ2-3; D is perhaps TRBD1 (6 bases). The CDR3 totals 15 residues. CDR1 SGHRS and CDR2 YFSETQ come from the germline V gene. V was cut by 3 bases and J by 2 bases, with 13 bases left in between. The CDR3 DNA sequence: TGCGCCAGCAGCTACAGACAGGTTTTCACAGATACGCAGTATTTT. As protein: CASSYRQVFTDTQYF.

J is TRBJ2-2 and V is TRBV3-1; D remains ambiguous. The V and J ends lost 0 bases and 6 bases respectively, with 8 bases between them. CDR1 and CDR2 from the germline V gene are LGHDT and YNNKEL (reference sequence). The CDR3 has 14 amino acids. The chain's CDR3 is CASSQDLRAGELFF. The CDR3 nucleotides are TGTGCCAGCAGCCAAGATCTAAGGGCCGGGGAGCTGTTTTTT.

This clonotype was counted ten times or more. This chain uses TRBV20-1 with TRBJ1-1; D remains ambiguous. The CDR3 extends over 12 amino acids. The germline CDR1 and CDR2 sequences are DFQATT and SNEGSKA (reference sequence). Trimming removed 0 bases from V and 8 bases from J, with 10 bases in between. The CDR3 here is CSARDVLGEAFF. CDR3 nucleotides: TGCAGTGCTAGAGATGTCCTCGGGGAAGCTTTCTTT.